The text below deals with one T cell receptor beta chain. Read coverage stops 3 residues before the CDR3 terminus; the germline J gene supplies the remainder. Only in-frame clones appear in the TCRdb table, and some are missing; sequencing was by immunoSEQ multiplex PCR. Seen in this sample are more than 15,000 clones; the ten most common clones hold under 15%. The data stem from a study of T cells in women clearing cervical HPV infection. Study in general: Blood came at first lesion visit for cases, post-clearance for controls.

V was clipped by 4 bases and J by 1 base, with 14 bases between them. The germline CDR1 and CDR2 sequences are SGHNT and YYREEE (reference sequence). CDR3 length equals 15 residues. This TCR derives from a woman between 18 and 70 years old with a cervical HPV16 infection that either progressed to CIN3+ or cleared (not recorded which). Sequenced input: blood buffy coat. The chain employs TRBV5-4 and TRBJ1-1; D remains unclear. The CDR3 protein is CASSPRNRGNTEAFF. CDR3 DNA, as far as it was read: TGTGCCAGCAGCCCCAGAAACCGAGGGAACACTGAA.